Presented here are 2 T cell receptor beta chains from one specimen sequenced in a study of T cell responses to AZD1222 COVID-19 vaccine. Only in-frame clones appear in the TCRdb table, and some are missing; sequencing was by immunoSEQ multiplex PCR. The sample holds over 50,000 clones, around 92% seen once. The specimen was peripheral blood, collected 28 days after the second AZD1222 dose. These receptors were obtained from an adult who received the AZD1222 COVID-19 vaccine.

The V and J genes are TRBV30 and TRBJ1-1, with D tentatively TRBD1 (6 bases). The CDR3 sequence is 12 residues long. The germline CDR1 and CDR2 sequences are GTSNPN and SVGIG (reference sequence). The V end lost 7 bases, the J end lost 5 bases, and 14 bases lay between the germline ends. CDR3 sequence (DNA): TGTGCCTCAGGTAGGGGGGAAACTGAAGCTTTCTTT. Its translation: CASGRGETEAFF.

In its sample, this clone was seen once. The chain joins TRBV5-1 to TRBJ2-1; TRBD1 agrees at 9 bases. The germline V gene encodes CDR1 SGHRS and CDR2 YFSETQ. The length of the CDR3 is 15 residues. V lost 2 bases to trimming and J lost 5 bases; unmatched junction nucleotides: 5. CDR3 region: CASSFTGTGHNEQFF. For the CDR3, the DNA is TGCGCCAGCAGCTTCACCGGGACAGGGCACAATGAGCAGTTCTTC.